Listed below are T cell receptor beta chains from one sample, sequenced in a study of OX40 agonist ivuxolimab in advanced cancers. Libraries were prepared by immunoSEQ multiplex PCR; TCRdb keeps only in-frame clonotypes and omits some of them. The sample has some 60,000 clones; under 85% are singletons. This specimen consisted of CD4+ or CD8+ T cells sorted from blood, obtained in a trial of the OX40 agonist ivuxolimab. These receptors originate from an adult with an advanced solid tumor such as melanoma, head and neck, liver or kidney cancer. Each CDR3 is given with its conserved first and last residue. A D gene is named only where the DNA matches it firmly. Rows may omit the clone size; those that give it use once, few, many or a size class.

TRBV18	TRBJ1-3	NA	NA	CASSPPGSRGNTIYF	TGTGCCAGCTCACCGCCGGGTTCGCGCGGAAACACCATATATTTT
TRBV13	TRBJ2-3	TRBD2	NA	CASSSTTLAGGRDTQYF	TGTGCCAGCAGCTCTACCACACTAGCGGGGGGACGAGATACGCAGTATTTT
TRBV4-1	TRBJ2-7	TRBD1	NA	CASSQDAGGGYKQYF	TGCGCCAGCAGCCAAGATGCAGGGGGCGGCTACAAGCAGTACTTC
TRBV9	TRBJ1-3	NA	few	CASSSGPTRSGNTIYF	TGTGCCAGCAGCTCGGGACCTACGCGCTCTGGAAACACCATATATTTT
TRBV10-3	TRBJ1-1	NA	NA	CAISEFKEEAFF	TGTGCCATCAGTGAGTTCAAGGAGGAGGCTTTCTTT
TRBV7-2	TRBJ2-7	NA	NA	CASSFDSSYEQYF	TGTGCCAGCAGCTTTGACTCCTCTTACGAGCAGTACTTC
TRBV4-3	TRBJ2-7	TRBD1	NA	CASSQDLGQGSYEQYF	TGCGCCAGCAGCCAAGATCTAGGACAGGGCTCCTACGAGCAGTACTTC
TRBV28	TRBJ1-5	NA	NA	CASCLGGGWGNQPQHF	TGTGCCAGCTGCCTTGGGGGGGGCTGGGGCAATCAGCCCCAGCATTTT
TRBV10-2	TRBJ2-7	TRBD1	NA	CASSEPDRGLYEQYF	TGCGCCAGCAGTGAGCCAGACAGGGGGCTCTACGAGCAGTACTTC
TRBV14	TRBJ1-4	NA	NA	CASSRPSGEFDPNEKLFF	TGTGCCAGCAGCCGACCCTCAGGGGAATTTGACCCTAATGAAAAACTGTTTTTT
TRBV28	TRBJ1-3	NA	NA	CASSPDAGSGNTIYF	TGTGCCAGCAGTCCGGACGCAGGCTCTGGAAACACCATATATTTT
TRBV9	TRBJ1-1	NA	NA	CASSPQGNTEAFF	TGTGCCAGCAGCCCCCAGGGGAACACTGAAGCTTTCTTT
TRBV2	TRBJ2-2	TRBD2	NA	CASTGLAANTGELFF	TGTGCCAGCACCGGACTAGCGGCGAACACCGGGGAGCTGTTTTTT
TRBV2	TRBJ1-1	NA	NA	CASVWTRDISLNTEAFF	TGTGCCAGCGTGTGGACCCGGGACATTTCCTTGAACACTGAAGCTTTCTTT
TRBV5-1	TRBJ2-5	NA	NA	CASSLASGPQETQYF	TGCGCCAGCAGCTTGGCCTCTGGTCCCCAAGAGACCCAGTACTTC
TRBV18	TRBJ2-7	TRBD2	medium-sized	CASSPGSGDYYEQYF	TGTGCCAGCTCACCAGGTTCCGGGGACTACTACGAGCAGTACTTC
TRBV5-4	TRBJ2-1	TRBD2	NA	CASRSGTSSDEQFF	TGTGCCAGCAGATCCGGGACTAGCAGCGATGAGCAGTTCTTC
TRBV28	TRBJ1-2	TRBD1	few	CAHETGVNGYTF	TGTGCCCACGAAACAGGGGTAAATGGCTACACCTTC
TRBV2	TRBJ2-5	TRBD2	NA	CASRRDYRDQYF	TGTGCCAGCAGGAGGGACTACCGAGACCAGTACTTC
TRBV19	TRBJ2-7	NA	NA	CASSMYIGYEQYF	TGTGCCAGTAGTATGTACATCGGGTACGAGCAGTACTTC
TRBV12-1	TRBJ1-1	NA	NA	CASSFRNGGTDAMNTEAFF	TGTGCCAGCAGCTTTCGGAACGGTGGGACAGACGCCATGAACACTGAAGCTTTCTTT
TRBV7-3	TRBJ2-2	TRBD2	NA	CASSPRTSGTDTGELFF	TGTGCCAGCAGCCCCCGCACTAGCGGCACTGACACCGGGGAGCTGTTTTTT
TRBV2	TRBJ1-2	TRBD1	NA	CASSLGQGPYGYTF	TGTGCCAGCAGTCTGGGACAGGGACCCTATGGCTACACCTTC
TRBV4-1	TRBJ1-4	NA	NA	CASSQVGGAGEKLFF	TGCGCCAGCAGCCAAGTGGGGGGCGCAGGTGAAAAACTGTTTTTT
TRBV5-6	TRBJ1-3	NA	NA	CASSWRGSGNTIYF	TGTGCCAGCAGCTGGAGGGGGTCCGGGAACACCATATATTTT
TRBV30	TRBJ2-1	TRBD1	NA	CAWVLGTGEYNEQFF	TGTGCCTGGGTCCTTGGGACAGGAGAATACAATGAGCAGTTCTTC
TRBV9	TRBJ2-1	NA	NA	CASSAEGATRNEQFF	TGTGCCAGCAGCGCGGAGGGGGCAACCCGGAATGAGCAGTTCTTC
TRBV4-1	TRBJ2-7	NA	few	CASSQPPLGVKPYEQYF	TGCGCCAGCAGCCAACCCCCTTTGGGGGTGAAGCCCTACGAGCAGTACTTC
TRBV7-8	TRBJ1-2	NA	NA	CASSFKQGWDYGYTF	TGTGCCAGCAGCTTTAAACAGGGCTGGGACTATGGCTACACCTTC
TRBV7-3	TRBJ2-1	TRBD2	NA	CASSETSGKFRRTYNEQFF	TGTGCCAGCAGCGAGACTAGCGGGAAATTTCGCCGCACCTACAATGAGCAGTTCTTC
TRBV30	TRBJ2-7	NA	NA	CAWSVPPGIGQYF	TGTGCCTGGAGTGTACCCCCAGGGATCGGGCAGTACTTC
TRBV2	TRBJ2-5	NA	NA	CASSEYETQYF	TGTGCCAGCAGTGAATATGAGACCCAGTACTTC
TRBV27	TRBJ1-5	TRBD1	NA	CASSSGGAGGESQHF	TGTGCCAGCAGTTCGGGGGGGGCAGGGGGAGAGTCCCAGCATTTT
TRBV7-9	TRBJ2-7	TRBD1	NA	CASSSLTYDRDSTAYEQYF	TGTGCCAGCAGCTCTCTCACATACGACCGGGACAGTACCGCCTACGAGCAGTACTTC
TRBV9	TRBJ2-5	TRBD2	once	CASSVAATGGETQYF	TGTGCCAGCAGCGTAGCCGCGACGGGAGGGGAGACCCAGTACTTC
TRBV7-9	TRBJ2-7	TRBD2	few	CASSFGSGSYEQYF	TGTGCCAGCAGCTTCGGGAGCGGGAGCTACGAGCAGTACTTC
TRBV9	TRBJ2-3	TRBD2	NA	CASSVDGLAGPDTQYF	TGTGCCAGCAGCGTCGACGGACTAGCGGGACCAGATACGCAGTATTTT
TRBV7-9	TRBJ2-5	NA	NA	CASSLQWAQETQYF	TGTGCCAGCAGCTTACAGTGGGCGCAAGAGACCCAGTACTTC
TRBV6-4	TRBJ2-2	NA	NA	CASSPRGSGGTGELFF	TGTGCCAGCAGTCCCCGGGGTAGCGGAGGCACCGGGGAGCTGTTTTTT
TRBV5-1	TRBJ2-1	NA	NA	CASSLASGAIHNEQFF	TGCGCCAGCAGCTTGGCCTCAGGGGCGATCCACAATGAGCAGTTCTTC